These 30 T cell receptor beta chains were all obtained from the same sample, sequenced in a study of CD8+CD57+ T cells in acquired aplastic anemia. TCR beta VDJ and CDR3 were profiled, and genomic DNA was the template. TCRdb recomputed calls from the reads with MiXCR, one row per CDR3 protein. This table has 400,000 to 450,000 distinct CDR3 sequences, 65% to 80% appearing once. The sequencing sample was made of sorted CD4+, CD8+, or CD8+CD57+ T cells (not recorded which) from PBMCs. The receptors derive from a human donor in good health, serving as a control.

The rearrangement uses TRBV20-1 and TRBJ2-7, with 9 bases that match TRBD1. The trim removed 5 bases at V and 4 bases at J, leaving 12 bases unmatched. Germline CDR1 DFQATT, CDR2 SNEGSKA (reference sequence). This CDR3 has 15 amino acids. CDR3 protein: CSADEPGQGLYEQYF. DNA of the CDR3: TGCAGTGCTGACGAGCCGGGACAGGGTTTATACGAGCAGTACTTC.

The rearrangement links TRBV20-1 to TRBJ2-1; 11 bases line up with TRBD2. This CDR3 contains 16 residues. Per the germline V gene, CDR1 is DFQATT and CDR2 is SNEGSKA (reference sequence). Trimming took 4 bases from V and 1 from J; bases not matched to a gene: 6. The CDR3: CSANGLAGGSYNEQFF. In DNA form, the CDR3 reads TGCAGTGCTAACGGTCTAGCGGGGGGATCCTACAATGAGCAGTTCTTC.

V gene TRBV20-1 combines with J gene TRBJ1-1; a weak D match, TRBD1 (5 bases). The CDR3 runs to 14 residues. CDR1 and CDR2 (germline): DFQATT, SNEGSKA (reference sequence). V was cut by 5 bases and J by 2 bases, with 15 bases left in between. In DNA form, the CDR3 reads TGCAGTGCTGAGACTCGTCAGGGAAACACTGAAGCTTTCTTT. It codes for CSAETRQGNTEAFF.

This clonotype was recorded only once. The genes are TRBV7-9 and TRBJ2-3; TRBD1 matches 7 bases. In germline, CDR1 is SEHNR, CDR2 FQNEAQ (reference sequence). V shed 5 bases, J shed 5 bases, and the junction held 7 bases outside the gene matches. The CDR3 loop spans 14 amino acids. DNA for the CDR3: TGTGCCAGCAGCAGGGACAGTGGCGAAGATACGCAGTATTTT. This encodes CASSRDSGEDTQYF.

J is TRBJ1-6 and V is TRBV2, with D unresolved. V lost 8 bases to trimming and J lost 6 bases, with 14 bases between them. CDR1 SNHLY and CDR2 FYNNEI come from the germline V gene. There are 14 residues in the CDR3. The CDR3 protein is CASYMGGINSPLHF. CDR3 in DNA: TGTGCCAGCTATATGGGAGGGATTAATTCACCCCTCCACTTT.

This chain links TRBV6-5 with TRBJ2-7; the D is unclear. CDR1 is MNHEY and CDR2 is SVGAGI in the germline V gene. The germline V and J ends were trimmed by 8 bases and 0 bases, with 14 bases remaining between them. There are 14 residues in the CDR3. CDR3 amino acids: CASGGGESSYEQYF. In nucleotides, the CDR3 is TGTGCCAGCGGTGGTGGCGAGAGCTCCTACGAGCAGTACTTC.

With regard to this clonotype: Germline and junction disagree at one end, which may indicate a read error. V usage is TRBV10-3 and J usage is TRBJ1-5, with D hard to call. The CDR3 sequence is 12 residues long. Germline V gene data show CDR1 as ENHRY and CDR2 as SYGVKD. The CDR3 DNA sequence: TGTGCCAGCAGTGCCCAAGGGCAGCCCCAGCATTTT. Translating it yields CASSAQGQPQHF.

About this clonotype: Mismatch with germline at one junction end may stem from a read error. This rearrangement joins TRBV11-3 to TRBJ2-7; D is possibly TRBD1 (6 bases). Germline V CDR1 and CDR2: SGHNT, YENEEA. This CDR3 contains 11 residues. CDR3 sequence reads: CASSLGSRGNF. For the CDR3, the DNA is TGTGCCAGCAGCTTAGGGTCCAGGGGAAACTTC.

The chain links TRBV2 to TRBJ2-7; D might be TRBD2 (5 bases). This CDR3 is built from 16 residues. Trimming cost V 4 bases and J 2 bases, with 18 bases left between them. The germline CDR1 and CDR2 sequences are SNHLY and FYNNEI. The CDR3 DNA follows: TGTGCCAGCAGTGGAGATAGGACTGTAATTACCTACGAGCAGTACTTC. Residues: CASSGDRTVITYEQYF.

Comments on this clonotype: In this CDR3 the conserved last residue, phenylalanine or tryptophan, is missing, so a read error is likely. The rearrangement joins TRBV7-2 to TRBJ2-3; possibly TRBD2 for D (5 bases). Germline loops: CDR1 SGHTA, CDR2 FQGNSA. V lost 6 bases and J 6 bases, leaving 10 bases between the germline ends. The length of the CDR3 is 12 residues. Here the CDR3 reads CASRLASDTQYI. The CDR3, as DNA: TGTGCCAGCAGGCTAGCCAGCGATACGCAGTATATT.

The chain combines TRBV24-1 with TRBJ1-2, with 9 bases identical to TRBD1. V was clipped by 4 bases and J by 6 bases; unmatched bases: 5. CDR1 is KGHDR, CDR2 SFDVKD, per germline. CDR3 length: 14 residues. This CDR3 is CATSDQWTGDGYTF. CDR3 sequence (DNA): TGTGCCACCAGTGACCAATGGACAGGGGATGGCTACACCTTC.

This clonotype was observed a few times. The V call is TRBV12-3 or TRBV12-4, the J call TRBJ2-5; weak D call: TRBD2 (5 bases). The germline V and J ends were trimmed by 3 bases and 5 bases, with 10 bases remaining between them. The CDR3 spans 13 residues. The CDR3 DNA reads TGTGCCAGCAGTTTCGGGGTTGGGGAGACCCAGTACTTC. Translation: CASSFGVGETQYF.

This clonotype was found a few times. With a much larger clone just one base away, this may be a read error. This chain links TRBV7-8 with TRBJ1-1; D ambiguous. CDR3 length equals 12 residues. In germline, CDR1 is SGHVS, CDR2 FQNEAQ. CDR3 DNA sequence: TGTGCCAGCAGCTTATGGAGCACTGGAGCTTTCTTT. This encodes CASSLWSTGAFF.

This clonotype was counted ten times or more. This chain uses TRBV7-2 with TRBJ1-1, with D perhaps TRBD1 (5 bases). V lost 0 bases and J lost 1, with 9 bases in between. Looked up from germline, CDR1 is SGHTA and CDR2 is FQGNSA. The CDR3 is made up of 15 amino acids. The chain's CDR3 is CASSLAGGENTEAFF. The CDR3 DNA follows: TGTGCCAGCAGCTTAGCGGGGGGGGAGAACACTGAAGCTTTCTTT. Filled out from reference TRBV7-2 and TRBJ1-1, the complete variable domain reads GAGVSQSPSNKVTEKGKDVELRCDPISGHTALYWYRQSLGQGLEFLIYFQGNSAPDKSGLPSDRFSAERTGGSVSTLTIQRTQQEDSAVYLCASSLAGGENTEAFFGQGTRLTVV.

Remarks on this clonotype: One end of the junction fails to match germline, which may point to a read error. The chain is built from TRBV29-1 and TRBJ1-3, with TRBD1 as a possible D gene (5 bases). This CDR3 region has 14 residues. CDR1 is SQVTM and CDR2 is ANQGSEA in the germline V gene. The CDR3 protein is CSARWDWNSREIFF. The CDR3 nucleotides are TGCAGCGCCCGCTGGGACTGGAATAGCAGGGAGATATTTTTT.

The chain has TRBV2 and TRBJ1-6; 7 nucleotides line up with TRBD1. In germline, CDR1 is SNHLY, CDR2 FYNNEI. CDR3 size: 17 residues. The junction had 9 bases not matched to a gene; V was cut back by 4 bases and J by 3 bases. CDR3 sequence reads: CASSVPRQGFYNSPLHF. The CDR3 DNA is TGTGCCAGCAGTGTGCCCCGACAGGGTTTCTATAATTCACCCCTCCACTTT.

The chain has TRBV20-1 and TRBJ1-1, with D perhaps TRBD1 (5 bases). The CDR3 consists of 13 residues. CDR1 and CDR2 from the germline V gene are DFQATT and SNEGSKA (reference sequence). V lost 1 base, J lost 8 bases, and 14 bases lay in between. The CDR3 sequence is CSARGPRGAEAFF. CDR3 DNA: TGCAGTGCTAGAGGCCCCCGCGGGGCGGAAGCTTTCTTT.

This chain connects TRBV11-3 to TRBJ2-3; 9 bases align to TRBD2. Looked up from germline, CDR1 is SGHNT and CDR2 is YENEEA. CDR3 length equals 11 residues. Here the CDR3 DNA reads TGTGCGGCGGGGGGGACAGATACGCAGTATTTT. Translation gives CAAGGTDTQYF.

This clonotype was seen many times. This sequence joins TRBV20-1 and TRBJ2-7; D is uncertain. The CDR3 spans 14 residues. In germline, CDR1 is DFQATT, CDR2 SNEGSKA (reference sequence). The V and J ends lost 1 base and 2 bases respectively, with 12 bases between them. The CDR3 region is CSARGGAGTYEQYF. The CDR3 DNA is TGCAGTGCTAGAGGTGGAGCTGGGACCTACGAGCAGTACTTC.

On this clonotype: An end of the junction does not agree with germline; a read error may underlie this. The chain joins TRBV29-1 to TRBJ2-7; D may be TRBD2 (5 bases). Germline CDR1 reads SQVTM; CDR2 reads ANQGSEA. There are 14 residues in the CDR3. CDR3 amino acids: CASGFRLGRAAQYF. The CDR3 DNA reads TGTGCCAGTGGATTTAGGCTAGGAAGAGCGGCGCAGTACTTC.

This clonotype was observed at least ten times. The V gene is TRBV20-1, the J gene TRBJ1-4; the D gene is possibly TRBD1 (5 bases). The V end lost 0 bases, the J end lost 0 bases, and 11 bases lay between the germline ends. The CDR3 contains 16 residues. Per the germline V gene, CDR1 is DFQATT and CDR2 is SNEGSKA (reference sequence). The CDR3 spells CSARESGVATNEKLFF. The CDR3 nucleotides read TGCAGTGCTAGAGAGTCGGGGGTGGCAACTAATGAAAAACTGTTTTTT.

This clonotype was found a few times. The chain recombines TRBV19 with TRBJ1-5; tentative D call: TRBD1 (6 bases). The germline V gene has CDR1 LNHDA and CDR2 SQIVND (reference sequence). The length of the CDR3 is 11 residues. V was clipped by 8 bases and J by 14 bases, with 16 bases between them. CDR3 region: CASQEETGEHF. The DNA for the CDR3 is TGTGCCAGTCAAGAAGAGACAGGCGAGCATTTT.

The gene calls are TRBV2 and TRBJ1-2; D gene uncertain. The CDR3 loop spans 14 amino acids. Germline V gene lookup returns CDR1 SNHLY and CDR2 FYNNEI. V was cut by 6 bases and J by 4 bases, with 15 bases left in between. The CDR3 protein is CASSFPTTGYGYTF. CDR3 in DNA: TGTGCCAGCAGCTTCCCCACGACGGGCTATGGCTACACCTTC.

The gene calls are TRBV7-9 and TRBJ1-2; the D gene is possibly TRBD1 (5 bases). V shed 8 bases and J shed 4 bases, with 20 bases lying between them. Germline-derived CDR1 and CDR2 are SEHNR and FQNEAQ (reference sequence). The CDR3 contains 15 residues. CDR3 loop: CASGAWTAEGYGYTF. Written as DNA, the CDR3 is TGTGCCAGCGGGGCTTGGACCGCAGAGGGCTATGGCTACACCTTC.

The V and J genes are TRBV9 and TRBJ1-2; D perhaps matches TRBD1 (6 bases). Trimming removed 5 bases from V and 12 bases from J, with 26 bases in between. The CDR3 has 15 residues. Per the germline V gene, CDR1 is SGDLS and CDR2 is YYNGEE. For the CDR3, the DNA is TGTGCCAGCAGGGGGCCCAGGGGCAAAACCGGGGAGCACACCTTC. As protein: CASRGPRGKTGEHTF.

This clonotype has more than one count but fewer than ten. This chain uses TRBV6-5 with TRBJ1-5; D might be TRBD1 (5 bases). With 7 bases removed from V and 3 bases from J, the gap between germline ends came to 13 bases. The CDR3 is 14 amino acids. Germline CDR1 MNHEY, CDR2 SVGAGI. In DNA form, the CDR3 reads TGTGCCAGCAAATTGGACACTAACAATCAGCCCCAGCATTTT. As protein: CASKLDTNNQPQHF.

Concerning this clonotype: One end of the junction is discordant with germline, which a read error may explain. This sequence joins TRBV5-8 and TRBJ1-1; D gene uncertain. The CDR3 totals 13 residues. The germline gives CDR1 SGHTS, CDR2 YDEGEE. This CDR3 is CASRLQRNTEAIF. The CDR3 nucleotides are TGTGCCAGCAGGCTACAGCGGAACACTGAAGCTATCTTT.

This clonotype was seen more than once but under ten times. CDR3 loop: CASSESGGGYEQYF. CDR3 in DNA: TGCGCCAGCAGTGAGTCTGGGGGTGGGTACGAGCAGTACTTC. The V call is TRBV10-1, the J call TRBJ2-7; D could derive from TRBD1 or TRBD2 (5 bases each). The germline V gene has CDR1 WNHNN and CDR2 SYGVQD (reference sequence). CDR3 length: 14 residues. Trimming shortened V by 0 bases and J by 4 bases, and 10 bases separated the two germline ends.

The chain links TRBV2 to TRBJ2-7, with D hard to call. This CDR3 contains 13 residues. Between the trimmed V and J ends, which lost 5 bases and 1 base, there was a span of 9 bases. CDR1 and CDR2 from the germline V gene are SNHLY and FYNNEI. The CDR3 nucleotides read TGTGCCAGCAGTCCACACCAATCCTACGAGCAGTACTTC. This translates into CASSPHQSYEQYF.

This clonotype was recorded a few times. A read error may be the cause here, since a much bigger clone is one base away. The chain carries TRBV20-1 and TRBJ2-2; 8 nucleotides align to TRBD1. This CDR3 is built from 15 residues. CDR1 and CDR2 from the germline V gene are DFQATT and SNEGSKA (reference sequence). CDR3 loop: CSARSDRGNTGELLF. The DNA for the CDR3 is TGCAGTGCTAGATCCGACAGGGGAAACACCGGGGAGCTGCTTTTT.